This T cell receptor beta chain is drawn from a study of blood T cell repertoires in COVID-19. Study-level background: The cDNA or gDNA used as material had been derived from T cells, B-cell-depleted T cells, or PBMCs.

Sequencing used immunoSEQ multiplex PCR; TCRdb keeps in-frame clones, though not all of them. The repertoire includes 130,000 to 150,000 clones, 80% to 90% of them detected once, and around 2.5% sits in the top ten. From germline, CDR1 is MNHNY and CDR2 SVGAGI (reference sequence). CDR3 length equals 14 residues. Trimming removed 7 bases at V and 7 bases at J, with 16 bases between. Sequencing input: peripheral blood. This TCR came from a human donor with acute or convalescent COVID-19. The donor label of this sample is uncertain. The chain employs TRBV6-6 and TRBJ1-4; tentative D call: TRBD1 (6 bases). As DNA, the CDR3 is TGTGCCAGCACCCTACAGGGAGTGAGTGAAAAACTGTTTTTT. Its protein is CASTLQGVSEKLFF.